These 24 T cell receptor beta chains were sequenced from one sample in a study of OX40 agonist ivuxolimab in advanced cancers. Assay used: immunoSEQ multiplex PCR; TCRdb lists only in-frame clones, some missing. The profile shows around 68,000 clones, approximately 89% of them singletons. The material was CD4+ or CD8+ T cells sorted from blood, obtained in a trial of the OX40 agonist ivuxolimab. The receptors shown here come from an adult with an advanced solid tumor such as melanoma, head and neck, liver or kidney cancer.

This chain connects TRBV23-1 to TRBJ2-1; unclear D gene. TRBV23-1 belongs to the ORF category, with a function that is uncertain. The ends were cut back, 6 bases at V and 8 bases at J, with 11 bases in the middle. The CDR3 runs to 12 residues. CDR3 nucleotides: TGCGCCAGCAGCCGCAGGCGAGATGAGCAGTTCTTC. It codes for CASSRRRDEQFF.

This clone appeared once. The chain recombines TRBV6-1 with TRBJ2-3, with D uncertain. Trimming shortened V by 4 bases and J by 0 bases, and 11 bases separated the two germline ends. This CDR3 has 15 amino acids. Germline V gene data show CDR1 as MNHNS and CDR2 as SASEGT. CDR3: CASSGPGTSTDTQYF. For the CDR3, the DNA is TGTGCCAGCAGTGGCCCAGGCACTAGCACAGATACGCAGTATTTT.

The rearrangement uses TRBV25-1 and TRBJ2-7; 10 bases are a match to TRBD2. Germline V CDR1 and CDR2: MGHDK, SYGVNS. V lost 5 bases to trimming and J lost 3 bases; unmatched junction nucleotides: 7. This CDR3 region has 15 residues. CDR3 region: CASSPTSGAYYEQYF. CDR3 bases: TGTGCCAGCAGTCCAACTAGCGGGGCTTACTACGAGCAGTACTTC.

V usage is TRBV30 and J usage is TRBJ2-7; TRBD2 aligns across 7 bases. Germline CDR1 is GTSNPN and CDR2 is SVGIG (reference sequence). The CDR3 sequence is 14 residues long. Trimming at V came to 4 bases and at J to 4 bases, leaving 10 bases not matched to a gene. This CDR3 reads CAWNRGGAGYEQYF. The CDR3 region has the DNA TGTGCCTGGAACCGGGGAGGGGCAGGTTACGAGCAGTACTTC. The full variable domain, with the rest looked up from reference TRBV30 and TRBJ2-7, is SQTIHQWPATLVQPVGSPLSLECTVEGTSNPNLYWYRQAAGRGLQLLFYSVGIGQISSEVPQNLSASRPQDRQFILSSKKLLLSDSGFYLCAWNRGGAGYEQYFGPGTRLTVT.

This clone occurred a few times. J is TRBJ1-5 and V is TRBV19; 9 bases match TRBD1. CDR3 length equals 14 residues. V was clipped by 4 bases and J by 5 bases; unmatched bases: 3. Germline V lookup: CDR1 LNHDA, CDR2 SQIVND (reference sequence). CDR3 region: CASSRTGEDQPQHF. CDR3 nucleotide sequence: TGTGCCAGTAGTAGGACAGGGGAGGATCAGCCCCAGCATTTT.

The chain combines TRBV5-1 with TRBJ1-2; 7 bases are a match to TRBD1. The CDR3 is 14 residues long. V shed 4 bases and J 3 bases; nucleotides not matched to a gene: 6. Per germline, CDR1 SGHRS and CDR2 YFSETQ. Here the CDR3 reads CASSPGQDYYGYTF. The CDR3 DNA reads as TGCGCCAGCAGCCCCGGACAGGACTACTATGGCTACACCTTC.

The chain links TRBV7-6 to TRBJ2-6, with TRBD2 identical over 12 bases. The germline CDR1 and CDR2 sequences are SGHVS and FNYEAQ. The V gene end was trimmed by 5 bases and the J gene end by 3 bases; junction bases not matched to a gene: 8. This CDR3 spans 18 amino acids. The CDR3 sequence is CASSRPTSGGSGANVLTF. In DNA, the CDR3 is TGTGCCAGCAGCCGCCCTACTAGCGGGGGGAGTGGGGCCAACGTCCTGACTTTC. Filled out from reference TRBV7-6 and TRBJ2-6, the complete variable domain reads GAGVSQSPRYKVTKRGQDVALRCDPISGHVSLYWYRQALGQGPEFLTYFNYEAQQDKSGLPNDRFSAERPEGSISTLTIQRTEQRDSAMYRCASSRPTSGGSGANVLTFGAGSRLTVL.

The V gene is TRBV6-5, the J gene TRBJ1-6; TRBD1 agrees at 7 bases. The V and J ends lost 0 bases and 8 bases, in that order; junction bases with no gene match: 4. The CDR3 has 15 residues. Germline V gene lookup returns CDR1 MNHEY and CDR2 SVGAGI. This CDR3 reads CASSYSRGRDSPLHF. The CDR3 bases are TGTGCCAGCAGTTACTCAAGGGGGCGGGATTCACCCCTCCACTTT.

This rearrangement joins TRBV5-6 to TRBJ2-1; the D gene is possibly TRBD1 (5 bases). The V gene lost 3 bases and the J gene lost 4 bases, with 14 bases spanning the gap. Per the germline V gene, CDR1 is SGHDT and CDR2 is YYEEEE. This CDR3 comprises 15 residues. The CDR3 protein is CASSSWGIPYNEQFF. Here the CDR3 DNA reads TGTGCCAGCAGCTCTTGGGGCATCCCTTACAATGAGCAGTTCTTC.

The rearrangement links TRBV6-4 to TRBJ2-3; 7 bases agree with TRBD1. V gave up 3 bases and J gave up 1 base; unmatched junction bases: 1. Germline CDR1 and CDR2: MRHNA and SNTAGT. The CDR3 loop spans 14 amino acids. CDR3 coding DNA: TGTGCCAGCAGTGATACAGGGGGCACAGATACGCAGTATTTT. It encodes CASSDTGGTDTQYF.

V usage is TRBV10-3 and J usage is TRBJ2-5, with unresolved D. The DNA matches TRBJ2-7 better at its end, which makes the J call doubtful. Germline V CDR1 and CDR2: ENHRY, SYGVKD. CDR3 size: 13 residues. CDR3 amino acids: CAINPDSSYEQYF. In DNA, the CDR3 is TGTGCCATCAACCCGGATAGCTCCTACGAGCAGTACTTC.

The rearrangement joins TRBV14 to TRBJ2-5; D assignment may be TRBD1 or TRBD2 (5 bases each). In germline, CDR1 is SGHDN, CDR2 FVKESK. The CDR3 totals 15 residues. The V gene lost 2 bases and the J gene lost 1 base, with 11 bases spanning the gap. This CDR3 is CASSQTTGGQETQYF. The CDR3 DNA reads as TGTGCCAGCAGCCAAACCACTGGGGGCCAAGAGACCCAGTACTTC.

The rearrangement joins TRBV28 to TRBJ2-1, with D unresolved. Germline CDR1 and CDR2: MDHEN and SYDVKM. The germline V and J ends were trimmed by 4 bases and 4 bases, with 8 bases remaining between them. This CDR3 contains 13 residues. For the CDR3, the DNA is TGTGCCAGCAGTTCCCAGCCGTACAATGAGCAGTTCTTC. Amino acids: CASSSQPYNEQFF.

This CDR3 reads CASSLRSTANTGELFF. The DNA of the CDR3 is TGTGCCAGCAGCTTAAGGAGTACGGCGAACACCGGGGAGCTGTTTTTT. The chain employs TRBV7-8 and TRBJ2-2; no firm D call. The CDR3 runs 16 residues. Germline lookup yields CDR1 SGHVS and CDR2 FQNEAQ. V lost 2 bases and J lost 0, with 10 bases in between. Together with reference TRBV7-8 and TRBJ2-2, the CDR3 gives the full variable domain: GAGVSQSPRYKVAKRGQDVALRCDPISGHVSLFWYQQALGQGPEFLTYFQNEAQLDKSGLPSDRFFAERPEGSVSTLKIQRTQQEDSAVYLCASSLRSTANTGELFFGEGSRLTVL.

The chain has TRBV2 and TRBJ2-2; D gene unclear. The CDR3 extends over 15 amino acids. Germline CDR1 is SNHLY and CDR2 is FYNNEI. V lost 6 bases and J lost 5, with 16 bases in between. The DNA for the CDR3 is TGTGCCAGCAGGCGACTCTCTGGTAGGACCGGGGAGCTGTTTTTT. Amino acids: CASRRLSGRTGELFF.

The CDR3 protein is CASSPNRLTGELFF. In DNA form, the CDR3 reads TGTGCCAGCTCACCAAACCGACTGACCGGGGAGCTGTTTTTT. This chain uses TRBV18 with TRBJ2-2; the D is unclear. The CDR3 has 14 residues. Germline CDR1 reads KGHSH; CDR2 reads LQKENI. The V gene lost 2 bases and the J gene lost 5 bases, with 9 bases spanning the gap. The full variable domain, in which reference TRBV18 and TRBJ2-2 provide the parts outside the CDR3, is NAGVMQNPRHLVRRRGQEARLRCSPMKGHSHVYWYRQLPEEGLKFMVYLQKENIIDESGMPKERFSAEFPKEGPSILRIQQVVRGDSAAYFCASSPNRLTGELFFGEGSRLTVL.

This rearrangement joins TRBV11-3 to TRBJ2-3; TRBD2 might be the D (5 bases). This CDR3 spans 14 amino acids. Germline V gives CDR1 SGHNT, CDR2 YENEEA. Trimming removed 2 bases at V and 5 bases at J, with 11 bases between. The CDR3 nucleotides are TGTGCCAGCAGCTTAAGCACGGGGATAGATACGCAGTATTTT. The encoded protein is CASSLSTGIDTQYF.

The rearrangement uses TRBV5-1 and TRBJ2-2; TRBD1 aligns across 7 bases. J gave up 0 bases and V 5 bases, and 10 bases lay outside the gene matches. The CDR3 totals 17 residues. Germline V lookup: CDR1 SGHRS, CDR2 YFSETQ. In DNA, the CDR3 is TGCGCCAGCAGTCCGACAGGGTCCTCCGCGAACACCGGGGAGCTGTTTTTT. The encoded protein is CASSPTGSSANTGELFF.

The chain joins TRBV5-1 to TRBJ1-3, with D uncertain. This CDR3 comprises 15 residues. V lost 1 base, J lost 4 bases, and 12 bases lay in between. Germline values: CDR1 SGHRS, CDR2 YFSETQ. CDR3 protein: CASSLPGSSGNTIYF. The CDR3 DNA follows: TGCGCCAGCAGCTTGCCGGGGTCGTCCGGAAACACCATATATTTT.

The chain is built from TRBV6-1 and TRBJ2-2; perhaps TRBD2 as D (5 bases). This CDR3 is 12 amino acids long. Trimming removed 7 bases at V and 4 bases at J, with 7 bases between. The germline gives CDR1 MNHNS, CDR2 SASEGT. CDR3 nucleotide sequence: TGTGCCAGCACACGGGGCACCGGGGAGCTGTTTTTT. Its translation: CASTRGTGELFF.

CDR3 nucleotides: TGTGCCAGCAGCTTGGGACACAGCTACGAGCAGTACTTC. Protein sequence: CASSLGHSYEQYF. This chain links TRBV5-4 with TRBJ2-5; D is ambiguous. The better agreement between TRBJ2-7 and the DNA end casts doubt on the J call. Germline V lookup: CDR1 SGHNT, CDR2 YYREEE (reference sequence). This CDR3 contains 13 residues.

The rearrangement uses TRBV6-6 and TRBJ2-1, with D unclear. This CDR3 comprises 12 residues. Trimming left V 5 bases short and J 7 bases short, with 9 bases between. CDR1 and CDR2 (germline): MNHNY, SVGAGI (reference sequence). The CDR3 DNA is TGTGCCAGCAGTCGTCTAGAGAATGAGCAGTTCTTC. Encoded protein: CASSRLENEQFF.

The CDR3 DNA is TGTGCCAGCAGATACGACCTAGGGAACACTGAAGCTTTCTTT. Translated, it gives CASRYDLGNTEAFF. The gene calls are TRBV27 and TRBJ1-1; D unresolved. There are 14 residues in the CDR3. Germline-derived CDR1 and CDR2 are MNHEY and SMNVEV (reference sequence). Trimming took 6 bases from V and 1 from J, leaving 12 bases between them.

J is TRBJ1-1 and V is TRBV7-8; the match to TRBD1 covers 10 bases. CDR1 and CDR2 (germline): SGHVS, FQNEAQ. The length of the CDR3 is 17 residues. Trimming at V came to 5 bases and at J to 5 bases, leaving 14 bases not matched to a gene. The CDR3 loop reads CASSPRSGTGVGTEAFF. CDR3 DNA: TGTGCCAGCAGCCCACGGTCCGGGACAGGGGTCGGTACTGAAGCTTTCTTT.